The 5 T cell receptor beta chains presented below share a single source sample, sequenced in a study of T cell repertoires in cytomegalovirus infection. The antigens these receptors bind are not known. Each CDR3 protein is one row after TCRdb ran MiXCR on the reads. The sample records hundreds of thousands of distinct CDR3 sequences, roughly 42% being singletons. This material consisted of cultured PBMCs, taken from culture after CMV antigen stimulation. These receptors all stem from a human donor in good health (CMV status not recorded). Some clones in this sample may be carry-over from other donors' samples.

Ten or more counts support this clonotype. The chain recombines TRBV7-2 with TRBJ1-1; TRBD1 might be the D (5 bases). Germline CDR1 and CDR2: SGHTA and FQGNSA. CDR3 length: 14 residues. V lost 2 bases and J 5 bases, leaving 12 bases between the germline ends. CDR3 DNA sequence: TGTGCCAGCAGCTTAATGGGGGGGGATACTGAAGCTTTCTTT. This sequence encodes CASSLMGGDTEAFF.

This sequence joins TRBV2 and TRBJ1-1; tentatively, D is TRBD1 (6 bases). V was pared by 8 bases and J by 1 base, with 14 bases between. The CDR3 runs 14 residues. Germline loops: CDR1 SNHLY, CDR2 FYNNEI. CDR3 in DNA: TGTGCCAGCCGAGCCCAGGGGTGGAACACTGAAGCTTTCTTT. Encoded protein: CASRAQGWNTEAFF.

This clonotype was picked up a small number of times. The gene calls are TRBV7-2 and TRBJ2-3; D is unresolved. Trimming took 5 bases from V and 0 from J, leaving 15 bases between them. The CDR3 is made up of 16 amino acids. Germline V lookup: CDR1 SGHTA, CDR2 FQGNSA. For the CDR3, the DNA is TGTGCCAGCAGCCGGCAATCTACCTCTAGCACAGATACGCAGTATTTT. Encoded protein: CASSRQSTSSTDTQYF.

This sequence joins TRBV6-6 and TRBJ2-5, with D perhaps given as TRBD1 or TRBD2 (5 bases each). Trimming shortened V by 7 bases and J by 5 bases, and 14 bases separated the two germline ends. Germline V gene data show CDR1 as MNHNY and CDR2 as SVGAGI (reference sequence). The CDR3 is 13 amino acids. The CDR3 nucleotides read TGTGCCAGCATAGCCTGGGGCGGGGAGACCCAGTACTTC. It translates to CASIAWGGETQYF.

This clonotype was counted a few times. V usage is TRBV2 and J usage is TRBJ2-3; D ambiguous. Germline CDR1 SNHLY, CDR2 FYNNEI. Trimming pared 5 bases from V and 2 bases from J, leaving 11 bases between. The CDR3 length is 14 residues. The CDR3 region is CASSSYGHTDTQYF. Here the CDR3 DNA reads TGTGCCAGCAGTTCGTACGGCCACACAGATACGCAGTATTTT.